This T cell receptor beta chain is from a study of T cells in Graves' hyperthyroidism and ophthalmopathy. Regarding the study as a whole: Onset of ophthalmopathy came a median roughly 6 months after the model predicted it.

Clinical symptoms, serum thyroxine and TRAb, thyroid ultrasound and orbital computed tomography were used for the diagnoses. In its sample, this clonotype was seen many times. Its antigen is unidentified. CDR3 size: 16 residues. The germline V gene encodes CDR1 KGHDR and CDR2 SFDVKD. The J segment lost 4 bases and the V segment lost 4 bases, leaving 4 bases of the junction unmatched. What was amplified from RNA transcripts were TCR beta CDR3 regions. The HTBI primer set drove a first-round RT-PCR of the TCR CDR3. TCRdb passed the multiplex PCR reads through MiXCR, listing each CDR3 protein once. The sample lists 500,000 to 650,000 distinct CDR3 sequences; approximately 14% were seen once.

This sequence was found in a woman aged 45-65 years with Graves' ophthalmopathy. The genes are TRBV24-1 and TRBJ2-1; 12 nucleotides match TRBD2. The specimen sequenced was blood. CDR3 loop: CATSEVGLAGYNEQFF. Here the CDR3 DNA reads TGTGCCACCAGTGAAGTGGGACTAGCGGGTTACAATGAGCAGTTCTTC.